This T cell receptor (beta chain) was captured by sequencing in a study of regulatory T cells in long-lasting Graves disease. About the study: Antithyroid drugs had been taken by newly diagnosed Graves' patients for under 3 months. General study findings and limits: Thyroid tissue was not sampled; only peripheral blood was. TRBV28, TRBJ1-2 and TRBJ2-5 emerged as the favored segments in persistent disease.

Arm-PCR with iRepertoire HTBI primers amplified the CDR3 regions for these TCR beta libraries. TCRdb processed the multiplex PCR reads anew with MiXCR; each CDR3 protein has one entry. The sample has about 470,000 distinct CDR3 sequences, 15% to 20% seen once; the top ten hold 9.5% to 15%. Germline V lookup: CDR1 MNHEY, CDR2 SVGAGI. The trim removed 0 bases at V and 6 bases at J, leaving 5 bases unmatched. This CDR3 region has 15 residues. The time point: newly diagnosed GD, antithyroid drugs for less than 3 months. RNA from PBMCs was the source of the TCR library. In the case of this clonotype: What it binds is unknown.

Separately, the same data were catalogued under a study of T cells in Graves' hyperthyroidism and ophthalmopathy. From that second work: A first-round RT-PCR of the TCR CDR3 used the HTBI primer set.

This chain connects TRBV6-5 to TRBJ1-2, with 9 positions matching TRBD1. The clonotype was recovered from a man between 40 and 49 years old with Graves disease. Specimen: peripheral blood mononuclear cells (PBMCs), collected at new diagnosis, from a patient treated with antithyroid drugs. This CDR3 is CASSYSMTGGNGYTF. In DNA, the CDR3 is TGTGCCAGCAGTTACTCGATGACAGGGGGAAATGGCTACACCTTC.